This TCR beta chain was recorded in a study of beta chain features in type 1 diabetes. The germline gives CDR1 MGHDK, CDR2 SYGVNS. The CDR3 extends over 13 amino acids. V was pared by 3 bases and J by 7 bases, with 10 bases between. As every portion of the isolated RNA was reverse transcribed, the sequencing read expressed TCRB transcripts. The table came from immunoSEQ multiplex PCR; TCRdb's copy has only in-frame clones and leaves some out. The repertoire holds hundreds of thousands of clones, with approximately 10% as singletons. This clone was found a few times. The sample consisted of naive CD4+ T cells from blood. The chain couples TRBV25-1 to TRBJ1-5; D unclear. The source of this sequence is a young woman in good health. The CDR3 DNA follows: TGTGCCAGCAGTGACCGGGCCACCCAGCCCCAGCATTTT. This translates into CASSDRATQPQHF.